The clone carrying this TCR beta chain appeared a few times. Its specificity is not known. This record belongs to a study of siplizumab effects on memory and regulatory T cells. The CDR3 runs to 20 residues. Per the germline V gene, CDR1 is SGHTS and CDR2 is YDEGEE. Trimming stripped 3 bases from V and 4 bases from J, with 32 bases between. Whole-study results and caveats: The study found naive T cells seemingly more diverse than memory cells and seemingly major alloresponse contributors.

The method was immunoSEQ multiplex PCR; TCRdb's version includes in-frame clones alone and lacks a portion of them. The profile shows 85,000 or so clones, roughly 94% of them singletons. The genes are TRBV5-8 and TRBJ2-7; D may be TRBD2 (6 bases). Material: CD8+ T cells sorted from blood. The receptor's source is a human donor in good health. This chain's CDR3 is CASSSPRVTSGSDFDYEQYF. The CDR3 coding sequence is TGTGCCAGCAGCTCCCCTCGAGTTACAAGCGGGTCGGATTTTGATTACGAGCAGTACTTC.